These 3 T cell receptor beta chains came from one sample sequenced in a study of shared clonotypes between healthy human individuals. Using immunoSEQ multiplex PCR, the repertoire was profiled, and TCRdb retains in-frame clones only, with some absent. The data hold roughly 1.5 million clones, with roughly 98% observed a single time. Sequences were obtained from naive CD4+ T cells sorted from blood. The subset here: CD45RA+ positively selected. Receptors were obtained from a man younger than 40 in good health.

The V gene is TRBV18, the J gene TRBJ1-5; possibly TRBD1 for D (6 bases). Germline-derived CDR1 and CDR2 are KGHSH and LQKENI. The CDR3 sequence is 15 residues long. The germline V and J ends were trimmed by 3 bases and 6 bases, with 15 bases remaining between them. In nucleotides, the CDR3 is TGTGCCAGCTCACCGCCTAAGGGGGGGGCTCAGCCCCAGCATTTT. It is translated as CASSPPKGGAQPQHF.

V gene TRBV18 combines with J gene TRBJ2-3; possibly TRBD2 for D (6 bases). The germline V gene encodes CDR1 KGHSH and CDR2 LQKENI. The CDR3 runs to 16 residues. Trimming took 2 bases from V and 8 from J, leaving 20 bases between them. The CDR3 sequence is CASSPETGLTLGTQYF. The CDR3 DNA sequence: TGTGCCAGCTCACCAGAGACGGGACTCACCTTAGGTACGCAGTATTTT.

The chain recombines TRBV27 with TRBJ1-5; 8 nucleotides match TRBD1. V trimming: 5 bases; J trimming: 9 bases; junction bases outside the gene matches: 6. CDR1 and CDR2 (germline): MNHEY, SMNVEV (reference sequence). The length of the CDR3 is 13 residues. CDR3 sequence (DNA): TGTGCCAGCAGTAAGACAGGGGATCGGCCCCAGCATTTT. It is translated as CASSKTGDRPQHF.